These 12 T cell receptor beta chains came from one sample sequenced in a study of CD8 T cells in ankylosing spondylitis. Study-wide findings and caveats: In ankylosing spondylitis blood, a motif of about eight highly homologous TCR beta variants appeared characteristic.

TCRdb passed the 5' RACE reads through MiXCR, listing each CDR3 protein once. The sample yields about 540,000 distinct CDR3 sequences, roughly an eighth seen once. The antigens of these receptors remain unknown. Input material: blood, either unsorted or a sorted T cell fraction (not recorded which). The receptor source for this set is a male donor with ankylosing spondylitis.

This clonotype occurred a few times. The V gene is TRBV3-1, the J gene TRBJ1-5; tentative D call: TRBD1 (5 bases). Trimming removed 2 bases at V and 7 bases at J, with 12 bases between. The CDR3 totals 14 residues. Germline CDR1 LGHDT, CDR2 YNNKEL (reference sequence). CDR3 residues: CASSQSGYGQPQHF. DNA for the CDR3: TGTGCCAGCAGCCAATCAGGGTATGGGCAGCCCCAGCATTTT.

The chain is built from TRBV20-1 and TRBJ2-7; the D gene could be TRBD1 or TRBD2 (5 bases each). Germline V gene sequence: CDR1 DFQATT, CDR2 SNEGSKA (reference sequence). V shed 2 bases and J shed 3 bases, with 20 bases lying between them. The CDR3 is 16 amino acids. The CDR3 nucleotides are TGCAGTGCTAGACAAGAAGCCGGGACCCACCTCTACGAGCAGTACTTC. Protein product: CSARQEAGTHLYEQYF.

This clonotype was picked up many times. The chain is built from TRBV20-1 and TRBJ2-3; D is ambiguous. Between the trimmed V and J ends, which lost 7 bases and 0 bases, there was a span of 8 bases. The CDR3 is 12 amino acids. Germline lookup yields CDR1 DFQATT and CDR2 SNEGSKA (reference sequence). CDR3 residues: CSVTDSTDTQYF. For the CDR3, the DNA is TGCAGTGTCACGGACAGCACAGATACGCAGTATTTT.

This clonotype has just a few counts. The CDR3 loop reads CATSDSAPGRAFF. CDR3 bases: TGTGCCACCAGTGATTCGGCCCCAGGGCGGGCTTTCTTT. The chain combines TRBV24-1 with TRBJ1-1; a possible D gene is TRBD1 (5 bases). The germline V and J ends were trimmed by 2 bases and 11 bases, with 14 bases remaining between them. CDR3 length equals 13 residues. CDR1 and CDR2 from the germline V gene are KGHDR and SFDVKD.

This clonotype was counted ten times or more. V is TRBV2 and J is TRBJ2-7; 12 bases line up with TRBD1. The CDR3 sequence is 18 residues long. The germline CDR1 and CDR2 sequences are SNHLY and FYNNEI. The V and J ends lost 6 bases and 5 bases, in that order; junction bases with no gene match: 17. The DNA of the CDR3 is TGTGCCAGCAGCACTAAAACGAACCGGGACAGGGGGCAGAACGAGCAGTACGTC. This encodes CASSTKTNRDRGQNEQYV.

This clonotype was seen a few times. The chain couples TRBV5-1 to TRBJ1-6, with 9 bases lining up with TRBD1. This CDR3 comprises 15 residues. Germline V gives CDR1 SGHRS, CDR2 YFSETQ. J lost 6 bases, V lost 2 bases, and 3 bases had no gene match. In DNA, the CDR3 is TGCGCCAGCAGCTTTACAGGGGGCAGTAATTCACCCCTCCACTTT. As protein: CASSFTGGSNSPLHF. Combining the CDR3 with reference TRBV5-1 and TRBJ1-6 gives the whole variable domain KAGVTQTPRYLIKTRGQQVTLSCSPISGHRSVSWYQQTPGQGLQFLFEYFSETQRNKGNFPGRFSGRQFSNSRSEMNVSTLELGDSALYLCASSFTGGSNSPLHFGNGTRLTVT.

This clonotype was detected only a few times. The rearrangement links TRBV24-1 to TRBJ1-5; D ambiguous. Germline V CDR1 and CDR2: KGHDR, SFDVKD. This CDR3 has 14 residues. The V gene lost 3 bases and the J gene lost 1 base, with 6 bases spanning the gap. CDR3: CATSDRISNQPQHF. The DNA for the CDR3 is TGTGCCACCAGTGATAGGATAAGCAATCAGCCCCAGCATTTT.

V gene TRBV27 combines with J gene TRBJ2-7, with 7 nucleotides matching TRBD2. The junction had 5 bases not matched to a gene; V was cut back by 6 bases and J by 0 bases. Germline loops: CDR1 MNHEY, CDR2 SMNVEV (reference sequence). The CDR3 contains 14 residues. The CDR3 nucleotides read TGTGCCAGCAGAAGACTAGCCCTCTCCTACGAGCAGTACGTC. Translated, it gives CASRRLALSYEQYV.

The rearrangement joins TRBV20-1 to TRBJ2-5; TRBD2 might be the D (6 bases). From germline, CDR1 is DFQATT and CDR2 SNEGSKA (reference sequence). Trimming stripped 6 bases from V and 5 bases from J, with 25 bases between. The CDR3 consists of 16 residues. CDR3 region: CSARGHRRGEGETQYF. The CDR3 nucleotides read TGCAGTGCGCGCGGCCATAGGAGGGGTGAGGGGGAGACCCAGTACTTC.

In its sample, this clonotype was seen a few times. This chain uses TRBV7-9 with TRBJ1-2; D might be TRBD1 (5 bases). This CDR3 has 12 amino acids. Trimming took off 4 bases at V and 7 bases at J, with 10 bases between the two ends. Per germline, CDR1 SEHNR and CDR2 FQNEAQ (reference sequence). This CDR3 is CASSSQGVGYTF. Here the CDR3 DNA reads TGTGCCAGCAGCTCCCAGGGAGTTGGCTACACCTTC.

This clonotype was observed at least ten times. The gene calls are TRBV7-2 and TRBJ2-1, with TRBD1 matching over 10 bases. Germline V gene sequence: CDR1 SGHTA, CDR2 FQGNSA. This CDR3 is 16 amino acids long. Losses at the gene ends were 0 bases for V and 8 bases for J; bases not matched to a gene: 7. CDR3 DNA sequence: TGTGCCAGCAGCTTAGCCCGGGACAGGGGCGAGGATGAGCAGTTCTTC. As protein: CASSLARDRGEDEQFF. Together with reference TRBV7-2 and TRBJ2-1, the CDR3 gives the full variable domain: GAGVSQSPSNKVTEKGKDVELRCDPISGHTALYWYRQSLGQGLEFLIYFQGNSAPDKSGLPSDRFSAERTGGSVSTLTIQRTQQEDSAVYLCASSLARDRGEDEQFFGPGTRLTVL.

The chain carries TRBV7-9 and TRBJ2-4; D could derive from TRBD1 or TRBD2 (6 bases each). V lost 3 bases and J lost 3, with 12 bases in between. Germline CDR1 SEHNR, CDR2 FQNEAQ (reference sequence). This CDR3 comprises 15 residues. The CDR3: CASSLGGDSKNIQYF. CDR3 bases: TGTGCCAGCAGCTTGGGGGGCGACAGCAAAAACATTCAGTACTTC.